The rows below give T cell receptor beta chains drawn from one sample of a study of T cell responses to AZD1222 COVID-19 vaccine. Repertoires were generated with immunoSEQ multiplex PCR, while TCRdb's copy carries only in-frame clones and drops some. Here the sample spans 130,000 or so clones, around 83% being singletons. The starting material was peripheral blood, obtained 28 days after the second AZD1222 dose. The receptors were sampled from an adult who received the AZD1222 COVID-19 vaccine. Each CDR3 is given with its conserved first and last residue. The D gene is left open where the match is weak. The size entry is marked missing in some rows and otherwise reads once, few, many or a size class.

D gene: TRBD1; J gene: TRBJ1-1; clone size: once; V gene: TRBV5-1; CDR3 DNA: TGCGCCAGCAGTCAAAGGGGGCTTGTCACTGAAGCTTTCTTT; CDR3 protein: CASSQRGLVTEAFF
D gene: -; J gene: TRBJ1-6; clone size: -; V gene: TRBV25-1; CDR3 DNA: TGTGCCAGCAGTGAACTCGGGACCGGCAATTCACCCCTCCACTTT; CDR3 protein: CASSELGTGNSPLHF
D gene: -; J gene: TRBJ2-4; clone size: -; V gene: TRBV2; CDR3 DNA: TGTGCCAGCAGTTTCTACAGGTCTTTAGACAAAAACATTCAGTACTTC; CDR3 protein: CASSFYRSLDKNIQYF
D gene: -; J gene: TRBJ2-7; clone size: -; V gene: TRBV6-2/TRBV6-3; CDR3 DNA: TGTGCCAGCAGTGTAAGTGGCGAGCAGTACTTC; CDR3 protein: CASSVSGEQYF
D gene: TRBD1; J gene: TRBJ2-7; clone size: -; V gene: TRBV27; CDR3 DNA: TGTGCCAGCAGTTTAAGGGACAGGGGAACCTACGAGCAGTACTTC; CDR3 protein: CASSLRDRGTYEQYF
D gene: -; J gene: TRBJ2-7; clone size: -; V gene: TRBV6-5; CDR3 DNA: TGTGCCAGCGGAAGCGGGCTTTACGAGCAGTACTTC; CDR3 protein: CASGSGLYEQYF
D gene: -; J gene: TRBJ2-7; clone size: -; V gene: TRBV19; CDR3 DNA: TGTGCCAGTAGTACGGACACGTCCTACGAGCAGTACTTC; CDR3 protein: CASSTDTSYEQYF
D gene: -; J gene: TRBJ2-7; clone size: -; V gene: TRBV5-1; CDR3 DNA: TGCGCCAGCAGCTTTGGGCAGCCCTACGAGCAGTACTTC; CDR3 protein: CASSFGQPYEQYF
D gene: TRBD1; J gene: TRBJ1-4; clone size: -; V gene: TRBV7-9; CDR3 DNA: TGTGCCAGCAGCGGATCACAGGGGGCGAGGGAAAAACTGTTTTTT; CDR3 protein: CASSGSQGAREKLFF
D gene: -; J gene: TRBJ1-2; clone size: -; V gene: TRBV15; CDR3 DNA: TGTGCCACCAGCAGAGATCCACCTCACTATGGCTACACCTTC; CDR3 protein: CATSRDPPHYGYTF
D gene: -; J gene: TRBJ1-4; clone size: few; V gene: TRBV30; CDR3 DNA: TGTGCCTGGAGTGGTGGCGGTGAAAAACTGTTTTTT; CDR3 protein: CAWSGGGEKLFF
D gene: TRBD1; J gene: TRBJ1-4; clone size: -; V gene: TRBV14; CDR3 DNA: TGTGCCAGCAGCCAGATGACAGGGGGCGGGCAAAAACTGTTTTTT; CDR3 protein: CASSQMTGGGQKLFF
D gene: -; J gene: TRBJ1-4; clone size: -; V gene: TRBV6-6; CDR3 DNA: TGTGCCAGCATTAAGGGTTGGTTAACTAATGAAAAACTGTTTTTT; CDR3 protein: CASIKGWLTNEKLFF
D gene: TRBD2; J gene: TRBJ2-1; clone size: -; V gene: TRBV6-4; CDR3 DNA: TGTGCCAGCAGTGTTAGCGGGGGGTCGGATGAGCAGTTCTTC; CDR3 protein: CASSVSGGSDEQFF
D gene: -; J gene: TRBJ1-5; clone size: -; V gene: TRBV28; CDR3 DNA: TGTGCCAGCATTGAAAGTTCGATGGGCAATCAGCCCCAGCATTTT; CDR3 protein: CASIESSMGNQPQHF
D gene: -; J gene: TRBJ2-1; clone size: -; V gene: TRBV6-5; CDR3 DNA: TGTGCCAGCAGTTACCAACAGTACAATGAGCAGTTCTTC; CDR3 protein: CASSYQQYNEQFF
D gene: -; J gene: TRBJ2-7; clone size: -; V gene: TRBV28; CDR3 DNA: TGTGCCAGCAGTCCCCCCCGGGTAGTATACGAGCAGTACTTC; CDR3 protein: CASSPPRVVYEQYF
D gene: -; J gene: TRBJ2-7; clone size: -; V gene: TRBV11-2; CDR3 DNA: TGTGCCAGCAGCTTATCGAGGGTTAGCTCCTACGAGCAGTACTTC; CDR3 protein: CASSLSRVSSYEQYF
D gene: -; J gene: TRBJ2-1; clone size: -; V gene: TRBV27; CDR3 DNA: TGTGCCAGCAGCCTCCTCGACACCACTGAGCAGTTCTTC; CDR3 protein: CASSLLDTTEQFF
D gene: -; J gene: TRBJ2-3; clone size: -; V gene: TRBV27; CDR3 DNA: TGTGCCAGCAGTTTTGCTGGAGGAGATACGCAGTATTTT; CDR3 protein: CASSFAGGDTQYF
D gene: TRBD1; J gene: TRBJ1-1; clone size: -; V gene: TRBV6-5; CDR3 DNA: TGTGCCAGCAGTTACTCGAACAGGGGGCATACTGAAGCTTTCTTT; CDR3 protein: CASSYSNRGHTEAFF
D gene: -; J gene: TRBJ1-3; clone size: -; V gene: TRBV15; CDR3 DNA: TGTGCCACCAGCAAAGACAGCATGAGCTCTGGAAACACCATATATTTT; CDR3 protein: CATSKDSMSSGNTIYF
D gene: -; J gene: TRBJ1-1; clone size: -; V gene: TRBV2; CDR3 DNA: TGTGCCAGCAGTGACATGGCGATGAACACTGAAGCTTTCTTT; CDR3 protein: CASSDMAMNTEAFF
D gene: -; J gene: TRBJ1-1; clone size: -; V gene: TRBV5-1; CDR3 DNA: TGCGCCAGCAGCTTGGGGGAGGCCCGCTCTGAAGCTTTCTTT; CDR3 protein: CASSLGEARSEAFF
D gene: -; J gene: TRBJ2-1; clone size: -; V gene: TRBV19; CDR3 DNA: TGTGCCAGTACCCAGGGGGGTGTTGGGTTCCTCAATGAGCAGTTCTTC; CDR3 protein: CASTQGGVGFLNEQFF
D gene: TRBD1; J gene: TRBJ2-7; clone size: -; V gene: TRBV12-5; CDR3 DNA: TGTGCTAGTGGTTTGTTAGGGGGCAGGGGCTACGAGCAGTACTTC; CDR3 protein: CASGLLGGRGYEQYF
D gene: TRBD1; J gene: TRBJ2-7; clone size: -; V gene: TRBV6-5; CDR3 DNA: TGTGCCAGCAGGGTCCGGGACAGGGGGAACGAGCAGTACTTC; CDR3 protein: CASRVRDRGNEQYF
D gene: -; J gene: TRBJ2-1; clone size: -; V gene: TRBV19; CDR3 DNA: TGTGCCAGTAGTATATCAGGGAACTACAATGAGCAGTTCTTC; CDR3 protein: CASSISGNYNEQFF
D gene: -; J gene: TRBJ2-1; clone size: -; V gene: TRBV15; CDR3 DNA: TGTGCCACCAGCAGAGATCAGGGACCTTACAATGAGCAGTTCTTC; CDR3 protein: CATSRDQGPYNEQFF
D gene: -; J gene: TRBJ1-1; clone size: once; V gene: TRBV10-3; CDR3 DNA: TGTGCCATCAAGAGGGGTGTAGGGACTGAAGCTTTCTTT; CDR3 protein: CAIKRGVGTEAFF
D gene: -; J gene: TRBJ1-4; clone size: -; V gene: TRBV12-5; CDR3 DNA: TGTGCTAGTGGTTTGTGGCAAACTCTAACTAATGAAAAACTGTTTTTT; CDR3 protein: CASGLWQTLTNEKLFF
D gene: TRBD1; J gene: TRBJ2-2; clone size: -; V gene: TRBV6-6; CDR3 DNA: TGTGCCAGCAGGCCTACAGGGGAGAACGGGGAGCTGTTTTTT; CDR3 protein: CASRPTGENGELFF
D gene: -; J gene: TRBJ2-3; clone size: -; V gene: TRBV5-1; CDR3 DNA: TGCGCCAGCAGCTTGGGGCAGTCCTACGCAGATACGCAGTATTTT; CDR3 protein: CASSLGQSYADTQYF
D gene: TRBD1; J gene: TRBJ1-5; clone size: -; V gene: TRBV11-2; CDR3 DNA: TGTGCCAGCAGCTTAGGGACAGGGGGCGCGTTGCAGCCCCAGCATTTT; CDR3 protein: CASSLGTGGALQPQHF
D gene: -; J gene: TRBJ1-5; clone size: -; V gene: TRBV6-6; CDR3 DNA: TGTGCCAGCAGTTACTCGGGCCGGGGGGGGCAGCCCCAGCATTTT; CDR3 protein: CASSYSGRGGQPQHF
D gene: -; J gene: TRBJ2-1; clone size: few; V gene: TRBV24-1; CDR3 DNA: TGTGCCACCAGTGAACCTGGAAATGAGCAGTTCTTC; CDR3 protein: CATSEPGNEQFF
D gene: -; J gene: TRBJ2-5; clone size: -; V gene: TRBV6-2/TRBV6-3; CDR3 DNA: TGTGCCAGCAGTTACTCAGAGTACCAAGAGACCCAGTACTTC; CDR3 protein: CASSYSEYQETQYF
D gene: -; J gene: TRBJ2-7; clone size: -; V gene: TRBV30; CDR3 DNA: TGTGCCTGGAGTGTACTGGCAGGACAACACTACGAGCAGTACTTC; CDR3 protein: CAWSVLAGQHYEQYF
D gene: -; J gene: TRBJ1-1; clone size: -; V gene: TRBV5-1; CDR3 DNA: TGCGCCAGCAGCCCTCCTCCGCCGAACACTGAAGCTTTCTTT; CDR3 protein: CASSPPPPNTEAFF
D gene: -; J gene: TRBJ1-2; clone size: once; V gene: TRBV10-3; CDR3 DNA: TGTGCCATCAGTGAGCGAGGGGACTATGGCTACACCTTC; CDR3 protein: CAISERGDYGYTF
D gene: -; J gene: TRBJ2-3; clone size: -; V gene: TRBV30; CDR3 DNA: TGTGCCTGGAGTGCCGGACGGGGAACTCAAGATACGCAGTATTTT; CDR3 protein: CAWSAGRGTQDTQYF